The TCR beta chain under discussion was sequenced for a study of blood T cell repertoires in COVID-19. Study at large: Some COVID-19 samples were acute and others convalescent; all came from the United States, Italy and Spain. Nucleic acid was either cDNA or gDNA, and it came from T cells, B-cell-depleted T cells, or PBMCs.

Original analysis: It was from reference gene primer amplification that nucleated cell counts were estimated. Clones were read by immunoSEQ multiplex PCR, and TCRdb kept only the in-frame ones, dropping some. That table furnishes V, J and clone size, whereas the DNA furnished D and trimming. The data hold 200,000 to 250,000 clones, with about 91% observed a single time. Sequences were obtained from peripheral blood. This clonotype was obtained from a man between 25 and 39 years old with acute or convalescent COVID-19.

The CDR3 DNA is TGTGCCAGCAGCGCCGCAGGGGGATTGAAACCCCTCCACTTT. Protein: CASSAAGGLKPLHF. The genes are TRBV11-1 and TRBJ1-6; 7 nucleotides agree with TRBD1. This CDR3 spans 14 amino acids. J gave up 12 bases and V 5 bases, and 10 bases lay outside the gene matches. Germline assignment: CDR1 SGHAT and CDR2 FQDESV (reference sequence).